This T cell receptor (beta chain) was captured in a study of cytomegalovirus exposure and HLA in healthy donors. In the case of this clone: This sample includes further DNA sequences coding for the same CDR3.

PCR employed 60 Vbeta and 13 Jbeta primers. The repertoire was sequenced with immunoSEQ multiplex PCR; TCRdb's copy has only in-frame clones and lacks some. The sample has some 190,000 clones, approximately 86% seen once; the top ten hold approximately 1.1%. Germline V gene sequence: CDR1 MNHEY, CDR2 SMNVEV (reference sequence). This CDR3 has 10 amino acids. The rearrangement uses TRBV27 and TRBJ2-5, with D uncertain. The J call may be faulty, since TRBJ2-7 better matches the DNA end. Source material: PBMCs. The origin of this receptor is a boy aged 2 to 10 in good health and CMV-seronegative. As DNA, the CDR3 is TGTGCCAGCGGAAACTACGAGCAGTACTTC. Translated: CASGNYEQYF.